This TCR beta chain is from a study of long-term antiretroviral therapy in people with HIV. Study conclusions and caveats: Pre-ART clonal expansion yielded clones that dominated the repertoire at all time points. The study found that diversity rose after ART but stayed below transplant donor controls.

Sampling of each donor yielded at least one pre-ART PBMC sample and at least two post-ART PBMC samples. Prior to DNA extraction, the samples held roughly 0.9-10 million cryopreserved PBMC. The CDR3 is 14 residues long. The J segment lost 7 bases and the V segment lost 6 bases, leaving 11 bases of the junction unmatched. Germline CDR1 and CDR2: SGHNT and YYREEE (reference sequence). Survey level was the resolution at which the v3.0 immunoSEQ assay ran. Assay used: immunoSEQ multiplex PCR; TCRdb lists only in-frame clones, some missing. This sample has 25,000 or so clones; more than 85% occur once, and the top ten carry 10%. As for this clone: Its antigen remains unidentified.

The sequence came from a man aged 35-49 years with HIV. The chain links TRBV5-4 to TRBJ1-2, with 8 bases identical to TRBD1. The sequencing here drew on unsorted PBMCs, taken 6.2 years after starting antiretroviral therapy. The CDR3 sequence: CASNSVQGAGGYTF. The DNA of the CDR3 is TGTGCCAGCAATTCAGTTCAGGGGGCAGGTGGCTACACCTTC. The entire variable domain, with the rest obtained from reference TRBV5-4 and TRBJ1-2, is as follows: ETGVTQSPTHLIKTRGQQVTLRCSSQSGHNTVSWYQQALGQGPQFIFQYYREEENGRGNFPPRFSGLQFPNYSSELNVNALELDDSALYLCASNSVQGAGGYTFGSGTRLTVV.